The 4 T cell receptor beta chains listed next were all sequenced from one sample in a study of CD8 T cells in ankylosing spondylitis. MiXCR, applied by TCRdb to the 5' RACE reads, yields one record per CDR3 protein. The data contain approximately 100,000 distinct CDR3 sequences, about 8.3% of them singletons. Sequencing was carried out using blood, either unsorted or a sorted T cell fraction (not recorded which). The receptors stem from a male donor with ankylosing spondylitis or in good health (not recorded which).

In its sample, this clonotype was seen a few times. A much more abundant neighbour one base away suggests this may be a read error. J is TRBJ1-5 and V is TRBV7-2; 7 bases line up with TRBD1. V lost 5 bases and J lost 3; bases outside the gene matches: 7. CDR3 size: 15 residues. Per germline, CDR1 SGHTA and CDR2 FQGNSA. CDR3 sequence (DNA): TGTGCCAGCAGCCGTAGAGGACAGGTCAATCAGCCCCAGCATTTT. Translated, it gives CASSRRGQVNQPQHF.

In this sample, this clonotype turned up many times. The V and J genes are TRBV20-1 and TRBJ1-5; 7 bases map to TRBD1. The V gene end was trimmed by 6 bases and the J gene end by 1 base; junction bases not matched to a gene: 3. CDR1 and CDR2 from the germline V gene are DFQATT and SNEGSKA (reference sequence). This CDR3 region has 13 residues. This CDR3 is CSARRGSNQPQHF. Written as DNA, the CDR3 is TGCAGTGCGCGCAGGGGGAGCAATCAGCCCCAGCATTTT.

This clonotype was seen many times. The chain couples TRBV20-1 to TRBJ2-1; 12 nucleotides match TRBD2. V lost 7 bases to trimming and J lost 5 bases; unmatched junction nucleotides: 3. Germline V gene lookup returns CDR1 DFQATT and CDR2 SNEGSKA (reference sequence). The CDR3 is 13 residues long. Written as DNA, the CDR3 is TGCAGTGTCCTAGCGGGGGGGAACAATGAGCAGTTCTTC. Encoded protein: CSVLAGGNNEQFF.

This clonotype occurred many times. The chain employs TRBV12-3 or TRBV12-4 and TRBJ2-7; 8 bases are shared with TRBD1. The CDR3 covers 14 residues. V was clipped by 5 bases and J by 3 bases; unmatched bases: 6. DNA for the CDR3: TGTGCCAGCAGTATAACAGGGGGTGGCTACGAGCAGTACTTC. The encoded protein is CASSITGGGYEQYF.